In its sample, the clone carrying this T cell receptor beta chain was seen a few times. Its antigen is as yet unknown. The data originate from a study of identical twins. General study results and limits: Shared out-of-frame alpha sequences (those common to twins) showed excess low generation probability. In zero-insertion analyses, partial confounding could arise from invariant MAIT and iNKT cells.

V lost 0 bases, J lost 0 bases, and 12 bases lay in between. Germline lookup yields CDR1 DFQATT and CDR2 SNEGSKA (reference sequence). The CDR3 extends over 16 amino acids. There were only healthy Caucasians among the donors. Through template switching, a universal primer site was introduced, and the cDNA contained unique molecular identifiers. From the 5' RACE reads, TCRdb called clonotypes with MiXCR, one entry per CDR3 protein. The profile covers some 240,000 distinct CDR3 sequences, with 10% appearing a single time and more than 8.5% taken by the ten largest. This TCR was recovered from a man in his forties or fifties in good health. The sequenced material came from memory T cells sorted from blood. The genes are TRBV20-1 and TRBJ1-5; D remains unclear. The CDR3, as DNA: TGCAGTGCTAGAGATCCCCGACGGGATAGCAATCAGCCCCAGCATTTT. Protein: CSARDPRRDSNQPQHF.